This TCR beta chain comes out of a study of T-cell reconstitution after alpha-beta-depleted transplantation in children. Study conclusions and caveats: Counts and diversity of T cells one year after transplant came mostly from newly produced T cells. In some patients, recipient T cells and intrathymic progenitors surviving conditioning explained high day-60 diversity. By about two months after transplant, alpha-beta T cells reportedly arose from several hundred graft clones that had expanded.

Unique molecular identifiers were used in preparing the TCRbeta library. TCRdb processed the PCR reads anew with MiXCR; each CDR3 protein has one entry. Here the sample spans about 70,000 distinct CDR3 sequences, approximately 11% being singletons. Germline assignment: CDR1 KGHDR and CDR2 SFDVKD. The V end lost 2 bases, the J end lost 8 bases, and 14 bases lay between the germline ends. This CDR3 has 15 residues. This clonotype was seen ten or more times. The target antigen is unknown. Material: PBMCs, obtained before TCRalphabeta/CD19-depleted stem cell transplant. The chain carries TRBV24-1 and TRBJ2-2; D assignment may be TRBD1 or TRBD2 (5 bases each). The sequence was obtained from a boy younger than 18 with acute myeloid leukemia, due to receive a stem cell transplant. The CDR3: CATSDSPGATGELFF. Here the CDR3 DNA reads TGTGCCACCAGTGATTCACCCGGGGCTACGGGGGAGCTGTTTTTT.